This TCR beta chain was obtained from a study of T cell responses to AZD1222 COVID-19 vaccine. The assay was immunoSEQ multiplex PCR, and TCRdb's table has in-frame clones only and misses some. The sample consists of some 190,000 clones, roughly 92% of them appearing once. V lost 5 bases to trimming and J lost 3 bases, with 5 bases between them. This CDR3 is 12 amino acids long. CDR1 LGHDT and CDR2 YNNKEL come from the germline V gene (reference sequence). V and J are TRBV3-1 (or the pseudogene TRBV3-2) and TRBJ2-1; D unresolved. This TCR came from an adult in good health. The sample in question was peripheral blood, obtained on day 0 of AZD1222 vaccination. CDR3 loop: CASSASYNEQFF. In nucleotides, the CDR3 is TGTGCCAGCAGCGCAAGCTACAATGAGCAGTTCTTC.